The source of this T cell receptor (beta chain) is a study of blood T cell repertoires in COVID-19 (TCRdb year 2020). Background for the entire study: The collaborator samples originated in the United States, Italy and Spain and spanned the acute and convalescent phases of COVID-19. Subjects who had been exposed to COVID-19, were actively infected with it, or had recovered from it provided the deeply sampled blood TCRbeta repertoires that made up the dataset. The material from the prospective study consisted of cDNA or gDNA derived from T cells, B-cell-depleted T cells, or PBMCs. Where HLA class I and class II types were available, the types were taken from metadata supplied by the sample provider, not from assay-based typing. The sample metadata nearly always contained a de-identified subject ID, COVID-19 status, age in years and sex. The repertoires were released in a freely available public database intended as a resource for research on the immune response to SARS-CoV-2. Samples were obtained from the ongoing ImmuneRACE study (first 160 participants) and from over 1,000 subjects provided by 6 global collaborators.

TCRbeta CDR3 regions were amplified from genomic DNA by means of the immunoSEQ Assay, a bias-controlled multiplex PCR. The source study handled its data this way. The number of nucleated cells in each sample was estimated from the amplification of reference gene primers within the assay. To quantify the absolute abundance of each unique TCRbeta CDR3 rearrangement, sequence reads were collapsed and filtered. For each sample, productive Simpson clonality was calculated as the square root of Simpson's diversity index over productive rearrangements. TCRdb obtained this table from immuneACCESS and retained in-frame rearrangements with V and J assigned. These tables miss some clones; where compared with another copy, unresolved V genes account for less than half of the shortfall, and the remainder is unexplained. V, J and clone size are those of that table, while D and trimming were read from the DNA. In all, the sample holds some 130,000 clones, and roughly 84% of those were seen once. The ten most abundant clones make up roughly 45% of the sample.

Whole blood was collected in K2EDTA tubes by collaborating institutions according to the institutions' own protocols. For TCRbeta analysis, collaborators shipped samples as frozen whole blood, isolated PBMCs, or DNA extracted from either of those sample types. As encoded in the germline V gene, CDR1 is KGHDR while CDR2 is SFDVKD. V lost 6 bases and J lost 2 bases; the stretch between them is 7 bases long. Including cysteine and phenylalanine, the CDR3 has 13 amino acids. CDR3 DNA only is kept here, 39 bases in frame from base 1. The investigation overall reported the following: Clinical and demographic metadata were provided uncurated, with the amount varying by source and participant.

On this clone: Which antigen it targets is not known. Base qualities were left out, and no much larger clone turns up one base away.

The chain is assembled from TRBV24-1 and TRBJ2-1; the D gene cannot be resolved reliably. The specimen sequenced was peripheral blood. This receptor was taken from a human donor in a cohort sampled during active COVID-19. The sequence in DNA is TGTGCCACCAGTTCAGCGACCTACAATGAGCAGTTCTTC. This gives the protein CATSSATYNEQFF.